This TCR beta chain came from a study of tumor-infiltrating lymphocytes in primary liver carcinoma. Study-wide background: Tumors were staged T1-T3 N0M0 and measured about 4.2 to 10 cm across.

The researchers produced TCR beta cDNA from around 0.5 ug total RNA with a constant-region primer. Sequencing libraries for TCR beta derived from three nested multiplex PCR rounds that used slightly modified ARM-PCR. A C-beta reverse primer was combined with TRBV1-TRBV30 forward primers in the first two PCR rounds, and each round had about 10 cycles. MiXCR, applied by TCRdb to the multiplex PCR reads, yields one record per CDR3 protein. In the table there are approximately 99,000 distinct CDR3 sequences, roughly 69% of which are singletons. Findings and caveats of the study: Tumor region pairs overlapped more than did tumor-adjacent and tumor-blood pairs.

CDR1 is SGHTA, CDR2 FQGTGA, per germline. The CDR3 spans 15 residues. V was clipped by 4 bases and J by 0 bases; unmatched bases: 2. Turning to this clonotype: Its target is unknown. This likely comes from a read error, as the CDR3 has no conserved phenylalanine or tryptophan at its end.

Unsorted bulk tissue, about 19-32 mg of it, served as the source for co-extraction of RNA and DNA. More than 85% viable tumor cells made up every tumor sample. The chain carries TRBV7-3 and TRBJ2-1; 8 bases line up with TRBD1. The sample was liver tumor tissue from sampling region 5. As for subset: tumor region T5, tumor centre. The sequence came from a woman in her sixties with primary liver carcinoma and hepatitis B virus infection. This CDR3 reads CASSSGTGSYNEQFL. CDR3 DNA sequence: TGTGCCAGCAGCTCTGGGACAGGCTCCTACAATGAGCAGTTCCTC.